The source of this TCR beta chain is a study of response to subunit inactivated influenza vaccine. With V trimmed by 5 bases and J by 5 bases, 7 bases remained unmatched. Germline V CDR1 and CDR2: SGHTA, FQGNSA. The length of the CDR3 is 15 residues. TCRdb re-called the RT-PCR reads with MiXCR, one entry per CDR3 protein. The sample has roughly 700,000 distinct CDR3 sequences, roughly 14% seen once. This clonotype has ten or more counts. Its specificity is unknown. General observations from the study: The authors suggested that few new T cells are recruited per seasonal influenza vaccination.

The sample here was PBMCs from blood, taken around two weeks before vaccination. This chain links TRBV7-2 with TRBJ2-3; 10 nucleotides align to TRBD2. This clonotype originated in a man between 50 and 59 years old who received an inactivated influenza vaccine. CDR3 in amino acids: CASSTLAGELDTQYF. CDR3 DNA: TGTGCCAGCAGCACCCTAGCGGGAGAGTTAGATACGCAGTATTTT.